Many counts were recorded for the clone carrying this T cell receptor beta chain. These data come from a study of T cells in Graves' hyperthyroidism and ophthalmopathy. TCR beta CDR3 sequences were amplified from RNA transcripts. A first-round RT-PCR of the TCR CDR3 used the HTBI primer set. TCRdb reprocessed the multiplex PCR reads via MiXCR and lists one record per CDR3 protein. The data hold around 530,000 distinct CDR3 sequences, with roughly a sixth observed a single time. The CDR3 consists of 18 residues. After removal of 3 bases from V and 2 bases from J, the junction contained 11 bases not matched to a gene. Germline lookup yields CDR1 DFQATT and CDR2 SNEGSKA (reference sequence).

Sequencing was performed on blood. This receptor was obtained from a woman under 30 with Graves' ophthalmopathy. The chain is built from TRBV20-1 and TRBJ2-3; TRBD2 matches at 13 bases. CDR3 amino acids: CSARDLRTSGGNTDTQYF. CDR3 nucleotides: TGCAGTGCTAGGGATCTTCGGACTAGCGGGGGCAACACAGATACGCAGTATTTT.